In its sample, the clone carrying this T cell receptor beta chain was seen a few times. Its matching antigen is unknown. This sample is part of a study of response to subunit inactivated influenza vaccine. TCRdb reanalysed the RT-PCR reads using MiXCR and keeps one entry per CDR3 protein. Of 600,000 to 850,000 distinct CDR3 sequences listed, 14% are singletons. Notes on the study in general: A suggestion made by the authors is that each seasonal influenza vaccination recruits few new T cells.

Trimming pared 5 bases from V and 0 bases from J, leaving 11 bases between. CDR3 length: 14 amino acids. Source: PBMCs from blood, taken less than 15 days before vaccination. The rearrangement joins TRBV12-3 or TRBV12-4 to TRBJ2-7; D ambiguous. The receptor was derived from a man between 45 and 60 years old who received an inactivated influenza vaccine. CDR3 sequence: CASSPSRSSYEQYF. The CDR3 coding sequence is TGTGCCAGCAGTCCCTCTCGGAGCTCCTACGAGCAGTACTTC.